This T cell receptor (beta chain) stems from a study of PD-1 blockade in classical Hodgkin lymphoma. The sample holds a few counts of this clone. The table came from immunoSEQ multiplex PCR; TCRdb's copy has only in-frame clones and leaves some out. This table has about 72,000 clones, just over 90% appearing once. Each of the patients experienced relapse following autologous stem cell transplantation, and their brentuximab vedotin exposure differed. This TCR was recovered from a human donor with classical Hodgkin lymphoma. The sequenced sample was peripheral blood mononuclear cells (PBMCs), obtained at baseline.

As DNA, the CDR3 is TGTGCCAGCAGCTTAGCAGGGTTAGTCGATACGCAGTATTTT. Its translation is CASSLAGLVDTQYF. The chain has TRBV7-9 and TRBJ2-3; D is unresolved. V lost 0 bases, J lost 6 bases, and 10 bases lay in between. CDR1 SEHNR and CDR2 FQNEAQ come from the germline V gene (reference sequence). The length of the CDR3 is 14 residues. The complete variable domain, with remaining parts taken from reference TRBV7-9 and TRBJ2-3, reads DTGVSQNPRHKITKRGQNVTFRCDPISEHNRLYWYRQTLGQGPEFLTYFQNEAQLEKSRLLSDRFSAERPKGSFSTLEIQRTEQGDSAMYLCASSLAGLVDTQYFGPGTRLTVL.